The sequence of this TCR beta chain was determined in a study of blood T cell repertoires in COVID-19 (dated by TCRdb to 2020 to 2021). For context, the study as a whole: Collaborator samples came from the United States, Italy and Spain and covered acute and convalescent phases of COVID-19. The material from the prospective study consisted of cDNA or gDNA derived from T cells, B-cell-depleted T cells, or PBMCs. Subjects who had been exposed to COVID-19, were actively infected with it, or had recovered from it provided the deeply sampled blood TCRbeta repertoires that made up the dataset. The repertoires were released in a freely available public database intended as a resource for research on the immune response to SARS-CoV-2. Samples were obtained from the ongoing ImmuneRACE study (first 160 participants) and from 1,254 subjects provided by 6 global collaborators. Sample metadata almost always included a de-identified subject ID, COVID-19 status, age in years and sex. Where available, HLA class I and class II types were taken from metadata supplied by the sample provider and were not determined by assay-based typing. Paper-wide results and their limitations: The quantity of clinical and demographic metadata differed by source and by participant and was supplied without curation.

Each collaborating institution followed its own protocols to collect whole blood in K2EDTA tubes. For TCRbeta analysis, collaborators shipped samples in one of three forms: frozen whole blood, isolated PBMCs, or DNA extracted from either of those sample types. The CDR3 measures 15 amino acids from cysteine to phenylalanine. Only the CDR3 region is kept as DNA, spanning 45 bases read in frame from base 1. The germline V gene yields SGHAT for CDR1 and FQNNGV for CDR2. Trimming accounts for 2 bases at V and 5 bases at J, while the number of junction bases matched to no gene is 6. TCRbeta CDR3 regions were amplified from genomic DNA using the immunoSEQ Assay, a bias-controlled multiplex PCR. In the source study's methods: The number of nucleated cells in each sample was estimated from the amplification of reference gene primers within the assay. Sequence reads were collapsed and filtered to measure the absolute abundance of every unique TCRbeta CDR3 rearrangement. For each sample, productive Simpson clonality was calculated as the square root of Simpson's diversity index across productive rearrangements. In its TCRdb copy, this immuneACCESS table keeps in-frame sequences only and misses some clones. Where compared with another copy, unresolved V genes explain less than half of these, and the others have no known cause. V, J and clone size were drawn from that table, and D and trimming were deduced from the DNA. For this sample there are just over 150,000 clones; 85% to 90% appear just once. Of the sample, 15% is held by the ten largest clones.

Points on this clone: It has no known antigen specificity. Base qualities are not recorded, but no much larger clone differs from it by a single base.

The TCR sequence derives from a woman between 40 and 55 years old with acute or convalescent COVID-19. This receptor chain uses TRBV11-2 and TRBJ2-1; TRBD2 matches 7 bases in the middle. Sample: peripheral blood. The sequence in DNA is TGTGCCAGCAGCTTATCTAGCGGATTCAACAATGAGCAGTTCTTC. Its protein reads: CASSLSSGFNNEQFF.